Listed here are 24 T cell receptor beta chains from one sample, sequenced in a study of technical replicates of blood from several donors (dated by TCRdb to 2015 to 2018). Receptor amplification or capture employed the immunoSEQ multiplex PCR assay. In its TCRdb copy, this immuneACCESS table keeps in-frame sequences only and misses some clones. Where compared with another copy, unresolved V genes explain less than half of these, and the others have no known cause. The table for this sample lists tens of thousands of clones; 90% to 95% of them were counted only once. The ten largest clones add up to about 0.25% of the sample. The specimen was T cells isolated from PBMCs. The receptors originated from a human donor in good health.

This clone was observed a single time. The J gene is TRBJ2-5, the V gene TRBV19; 7 nucleotides agree with TRBD2. Germline V gene sequence: CDR1 LNHDA, CDR2 SQIVND (reference sequence). The V segment lost 4 bases and the J segment 2 bases; nucleotides outside the gene matches: 7. This CDR3 is 15 amino acids long. The CDR3 DNA sequence: TGTGCCAGTAGTAGCCTCAAGCGGGGTCAAGAGACCCAGTACTTC. This translates into CASSSLKRGQETQYF.

The rearrangement uses TRBV9 and TRBJ1-1; D ambiguous. This CDR3 comprises 13 residues. Germline CDR1 reads SGDLS; CDR2 reads YYNGEE. With 0 bases removed from V and 4 bases from J, the gap between germline ends came to 7 bases. The CDR3 DNA is TGTGCCAGCAGCGTAGATCGGGGCACTGAAGCTTTCTTT. Amino acid sequence: CASSVDRGTEAFF. The entire variable domain, with the rest obtained from reference TRBV9 and TRBJ1-1, is as follows: DSGVTQTPKHLITATGQRVTLRCSPRSGDLSVYWYQQSLDQGLQFLIQYYNGEERAKGNILERFSAQQFPDLHSELNLSSLELGDSALYFCASSVDRGTEAFFGQGTRLTVV.

The J gene is TRBJ1-2, the V gene TRBV4-2; D is undetermined. The CDR3 is 15 amino acids. CDR1 and CDR2 (germline): LGHNA, YNFKEQ. Trimming pared 0 bases from V and 3 bases from J, leaving 11 bases between. CDR3 amino acids: CASSQDRGEHYGYTF. The CDR3 DNA reads TGTGCCAGCAGCCAAGACCGCGGGGAACACTATGGCTACACCTTC.

The chain uses TRBV2 and TRBJ1-4; 9 nucleotides agree with TRBD1. The germline gives CDR1 SNHLY, CDR2 FYNNEI. V shed 4 bases, J shed 8 bases, and the junction held 8 bases outside the gene matches. CDR3 length equals 15 residues. CDR3 bases: TGTGCCAGCAGTGCCCAGGGACAGGGCTTCGAAAAACTGTTTTTT. This gives the protein CASSAQGQGFEKLFF.

This clone occurred once. The rearrangement uses TRBV21-1 and TRBJ1-2. TRBV21-1 is flagged as a pseudogene. The CDR3 is 15 amino acids. The CDR3 spells CASSNTGGTNYGYTF. Written as DNA, the CDR3 is TGTGCCAGCAGCAATACGGGGGGGACAAACTATGGCTACACCTTC.

The chain has TRBV6-1 and TRBJ2-7; D unclear. Germline V gene lookup returns CDR1 MNHNS and CDR2 SASEGT. The CDR3 contains 15 residues. V was pared by 1 base and J by 0 bases, with 10 bases between. CDR3 in DNA: TGTGCCAGCAGTGAAGAAGACTGGAGCTCCTACGAGCAGTACTTC. It specifies CASSEEDWSSYEQYF.

V usage is TRBV19 and J usage is TRBJ2-7; perhaps TRBD1 as D (5 bases). V dropped 3 bases and J dropped 0 bases, with 9 bases sitting between them. The CDR3 loop spans 14 amino acids. The germline V gene encodes CDR1 LNHDA and CDR2 SQIVND (reference sequence). CDR3 loop: CASSIGASSYEQYF. The DNA of the CDR3 is TGTGCCAGTAGTATTGGGGCAAGCTCCTACGAGCAGTACTTC.

The CDR3 sequence is CASMGLDHYEQYF. The CDR3 DNA reads TGTGCCAGCATGGGACTAGACCACTACGAGCAGTACTTC. This chain joins TRBV2 and TRBJ2-7, with 8 nucleotides matching TRBD2. CDR1 and CDR2 from the germline V gene are SNHLY and FYNNEI. The CDR3 runs to 13 residues. Losses at the gene ends were 7 bases for V and 3 bases for J; bases not matched to a gene: 5.

V gene TRBV30 combines with J gene TRBJ1-4; D unclear. CDR3 length: 14 amino acids. Germline V CDR1 and CDR2: GTSNPN, SVGIG (reference sequence). V lost 5 bases to trimming and J lost 1 base, with 11 bases between them. CDR3 in DNA: TGTGCCTGGGATCCCGGTCAAACTAATGAAAAACTGTTTTTT. Translated, it gives CAWDPGQTNEKLFF.

The CDR3 protein is CASSLESLAGRNYNEQFF. CDR3 bases: TGTGCCAGCAGCTTAGAATCGTTAGCGGGACGAAATTACAATGAGCAGTTCTTC. The chain has TRBV11-2 and TRBJ2-1; TRBD2 matches at 8 bases. Germline CDR1 SGHAT, CDR2 FQNNGV. V dropped 0 bases and J dropped 4; count of bases not matched to a gene: 11. The CDR3 has 18 amino acids. Looking up the rest from reference TRBV11-2 and TRBJ2-1 gives the full variable domain: EAGVAQSPRYKIIEKRQSVAFWCNPISGHATLYWYQQILGQGPKLLIQFQNNGVVDDSQLPKDRFSAERLKGVDSTLKIQPAKLEDSAVYLCASSLESLAGRNYNEQFFGPGTRLTVL.

The gene calls are TRBV5-1 and TRBJ2-7, with 8 nucleotides matching TRBD1. The V and J ends lost 1 base and 4 bases, in that order; junction bases with no gene match: 7. This CDR3 contains 15 residues. The germline CDR1 and CDR2 sequences are SGHRS and YFSETQ. This chain's CDR3 is CASSLSGGAGYEQYF. CDR3 nucleotide sequence: TGCGCCAGCAGCTTGTCAGGGGGCGCAGGTTACGAGCAGTACTTC.

The chain couples TRBV7-2 to TRBJ1-4; 8 nucleotides agree with TRBD1. CDR3 length equals 17 residues. The J segment lost 2 bases and the V segment lost 5 bases, leaving 10 bases of the junction unmatched. Germline CDR1 is SGHTA and CDR2 is FQGNSA. Here the CDR3 DNA reads TGTGCCAGCAGCCGAGGACAGGGCGGAAGCACTAATGAAAAACTGTTTTTT. This gives the protein CASSRGQGGSTNEKLFF.

This chain connects TRBV28 to TRBJ2-1; 7 nucleotides match TRBD1. Germline CDR1 reads MDHEN; CDR2 reads SYDVKM. V shed 6 bases and J 4 bases; nucleotides not matched to a gene: 9. The CDR3 runs to 15 residues. The CDR3: CASRARDRQYNEQFF. The CDR3 DNA is TGTGCCAGCAGGGCCCGGGACAGACAATACAATGAGCAGTTCTTC.

CDR3 sequence reads: CASSLWGRDSTYEQYF. In DNA, the CDR3 is TGCGCCAGCAGCTTGTGGGGCCGGGACAGTACCTACGAGCAGTACTTC. V usage is TRBV5-1 and J usage is TRBJ2-7, with TRBD1 matching over 7 bases. Losses at the gene ends were 1 base for V and 2 bases for J; bases not matched to a gene: 9. Germline CDR1 and CDR2: SGHRS and YFSETQ. The CDR3 extends over 16 amino acids.

This chain joins TRBV5-1 and TRBJ2-7; 10 bases agree with TRBD2. This CDR3 comprises 20 residues. The trim removed 4 bases at V and 5 bases at J, leaving 24 bases unmatched. Germline V gene data show CDR1 as SGHRS and CDR2 as YFSETQ. CDR3: CASSINPLGDRAGGSNEQYF. CDR3 DNA sequence: TGCGCCAGCAGCATAAATCCGCTTGGGGACCGAGCGGGAGGGTCGAACGAGCAGTACTTC.

The chain has TRBV12-5 and TRBJ2-5; perhaps TRBD1 as D (6 bases). CDR3 length: 15 amino acids. Trimming took off 6 bases at V and 2 bases at J, with 16 bases between the two ends. CDR1 LGHNT and CDR2 FRNRAP come from the germline V gene. Here the CDR3 DNA reads TGTGCTAGTGGCGCCACAGGGATAGGTCAAGAGACCCAGTACTTC. It translates to CASGATGIGQETQYF.

This chain joins TRBV14 and TRBJ1-2; 8 bases are a match to TRBD1. CDR1 is SGHDN, CDR2 FVKESK, per germline. This CDR3 comprises 15 residues. V trimming: 4 bases; J trimming: 0 bases; junction bases outside the gene matches: 4. CDR3 coding DNA: TGTGCCAGCAGCCCCACAGGGGGAGCTAACTATGGCTACACCTTC. Protein sequence: CASSPTGGANYGYTF.

This chain joins TRBV19 and TRBJ1-2, with D unclear. Germline CDR1 and CDR2: LNHDA and SQIVND (reference sequence). The CDR3 loop spans 11 amino acids. V lost 8 bases and J 2 bases, leaving 6 bases between the germline ends. DNA for the CDR3: TGTGCCAGTTGGAGAAACTATGGCTACACCTTC. Translation gives CASWRNYGYTF.

The chain uses TRBV6-5 and TRBJ1-1; D gene ambiguous. This CDR3 is 13 amino acids long. CDR1 MNHEY and CDR2 SVGAGI come from the germline V gene. V lost 6 bases and J 0 bases, leaving 8 bases between the germline ends. The CDR3 reads CASSSGMNTEAFF. In DNA form, the CDR3 reads TGTGCCAGCAGCTCGGGAATGAACACTGAAGCTTTCTTT.

The chain uses TRBV29-1 and TRBJ2-7; 9 bases agree with TRBD2. J was trimmed by 5 bases and V by 6 bases; bases with no gene match: 8. This CDR3 is 13 amino acids long. The germline gives CDR1 SQVTM, CDR2 ANQGSEA. Here the CDR3 reads CSVANSGGDEQYF. As DNA, the CDR3 is TGCAGCGTAGCCAATAGCGGGGGCGACGAGCAGTACTTC.

This clone is a singleton in its sample. The chain combines TRBV6-5 with TRBJ2-1; TRBD2 matches 7 bases. This CDR3 region has 16 residues. Germline lookup yields CDR1 MNHEY and CDR2 SVGAGI. The J segment lost 0 bases and the V segment lost 2 bases, leaving 4 bases of the junction unmatched. The CDR3 DNA reads TGTGCCAGCAGTTACCAGCGGGATAGCTCCTACAATGAGCAGTTCTTC. This codes for CASSYQRDSSYNEQFF.

V gene TRBV11-2 combines with J gene TRBJ2-7; no clear D gene. The germline V gene has CDR1 SGHAT and CDR2 FQNNGV. CDR3 length: 14 residues. The germline V and J ends were trimmed by 6 bases and 2 bases, with 14 bases remaining between them. The CDR3 sequence: CASSRIIKPYEQYF. The CDR3, as DNA: TGTGCCAGCAGTCGTATAATTAAGCCCTACGAGCAGTACTTC.

This clone was detected only once. The chain has TRBV30 and TRBJ1-3, with 7 bases matching TRBD1. The V gene's germline CDR1 is GTSNPN and CDR2 SVGIG (reference sequence). The V gene end was trimmed by 1 base and the J gene end by 4 bases; junction bases not matched to a gene: 4. CDR3 length: 14 residues. The CDR3 protein is CAWSEQGTGNTIYF. The DNA of the CDR3 is TGTGCCTGGAGTGAACAGGGGACGGGAAACACCATATATTTT.

The chain links TRBV5-1 to TRBJ2-1; 7 bases are a match to TRBD1. Germline CDR1 SGHRS, CDR2 YFSETQ. With 3 bases clipped from V and 6 bases from J, the junction kept 6 bases outside the gene matches. This CDR3 is 14 amino acids long. The CDR3 DNA follows: TGCGCCAGCAGCTCGACAGGGTTCAGCAATGAGCAGTTCTTC. Translated, it gives CASSSTGFSNEQFF.